This T cell receptor (beta chain) was sequenced during a study of T cells in Graves' hyperthyroidism and ophthalmopathy. Findings of the study overall: Most thyroid clonotypes that were expanded above 0.001 also turned up in blood.

Germline V lookup: CDR1 SEHNR, CDR2 FQNEAQ (reference sequence). The length of the CDR3 is 17 residues. The ends were cut back, 1 base at V and 4 bases at J, with 16 bases in the middle. Notes on this clonotype: Its cognate antigen is unknown.

TCR beta CDR3 sequences were amplified from RNA transcripts. The HTBI primer set served for first-round RT-PCR of the TCR CDR3. TCRdb called the multiplex PCR reads again in MiXCR, with one record for every CDR3 protein. The repertoire consists of some 490,000 distinct CDR3 sequences, with around 15% occurring once and the leading ten covering 25% to 35%. Together with thyroid ultrasound, orbital computed tomography, serum thyroxine and TRAb, clinical symptoms were used for diagnoses. The clonotype originates from a young woman with Graves' ophthalmopathy. Sequencing input: blood. The J gene is TRBJ2-2, the V gene TRBV7-9; D ambiguous. The CDR3 protein is CASSLDQWPRGTGELFF. CDR3 coding DNA: TGTGCCAGCAGCTTAGATCAGTGGCCCCGTGGCACCGGGGAGCTGTTTTTT. The variable domain in full, completed from reference TRBV7-9 and TRBJ2-2, reads DTGVSQNPRHKITKRGQNVTFRCDPISEHNRLYWYRQTLGQGPEFLTYFQNEAQLEKSRLLSDRFSAERPKGSFSTLEIQRTEQGDSAMYLCASSLDQWPRGTGELFFGEGSRLTVL.